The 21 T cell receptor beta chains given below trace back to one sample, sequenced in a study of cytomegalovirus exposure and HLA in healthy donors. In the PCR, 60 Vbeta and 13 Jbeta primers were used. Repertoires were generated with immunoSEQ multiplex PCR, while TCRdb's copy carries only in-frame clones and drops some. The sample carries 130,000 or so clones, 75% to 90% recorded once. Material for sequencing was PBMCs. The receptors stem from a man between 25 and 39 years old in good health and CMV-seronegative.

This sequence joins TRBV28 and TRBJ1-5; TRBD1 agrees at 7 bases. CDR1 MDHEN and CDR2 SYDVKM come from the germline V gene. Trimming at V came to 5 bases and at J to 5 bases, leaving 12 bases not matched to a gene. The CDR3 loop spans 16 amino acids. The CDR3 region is CASSRIQGNQDQPQHF. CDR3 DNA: TGTGCCAGCAGTAGAATACAGGGGAATCAGGATCAGCCCCAGCATTTT.

The CDR3 loop is CASSMTRSSYNEQFF. DNA for the CDR3: TGTGCCAGCAGCATGACGAGGAGCTCCTACAATGAGCAGTTCTTC. V and J are TRBV7-9 and TRBJ2-1, with D uncertain. The germline gives CDR1 SEHNR, CDR2 FQNEAQ (reference sequence). Trimming left V 5 bases short and J 0 bases short, with 11 bases between. The CDR3 length is 15 residues.

The CDR3 region has the DNA TGTGCCAGCAGCAAAAGCGCAGGGCCTAATCAGCCCCAGCATTTT. Translated: CASSKSAGPNQPQHF. V gene TRBV6-5 combines with J gene TRBJ1-5; TRBD1 might be the D (5 bases). V lost 6 bases to trimming and J lost 4 bases, with 16 bases between them. The CDR3 covers 15 residues. Germline V gives CDR1 MNHEY, CDR2 SVGAGI.

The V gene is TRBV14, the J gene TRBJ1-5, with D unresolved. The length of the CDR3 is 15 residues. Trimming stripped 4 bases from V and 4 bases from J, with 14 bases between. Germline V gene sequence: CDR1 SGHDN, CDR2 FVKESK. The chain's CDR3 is CASSREEAANQPQHF. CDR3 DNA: TGTGCCAGCAGCCGCGAGGAGGCAGCTAATCAGCCCCAGCATTTT. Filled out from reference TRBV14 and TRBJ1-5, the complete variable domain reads EAGVTQFPSHSVIEKGQTVTLRCDPISGHDNLYWYRRVMGKEIKFLLHFVKESKQDESGMPNNRFLAERTGGTYSTLKVQPAELEDSGVYFCASSREEAANQPQHFGDGTRLSIL.

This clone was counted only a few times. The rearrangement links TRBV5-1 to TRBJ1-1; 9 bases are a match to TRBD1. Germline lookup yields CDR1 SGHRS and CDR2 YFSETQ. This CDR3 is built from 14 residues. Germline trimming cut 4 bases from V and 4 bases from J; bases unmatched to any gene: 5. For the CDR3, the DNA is TGCGCCAGCAGCCGGGGGACAGGGAGCACTGAAGCTTTCTTT. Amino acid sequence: CASSRGTGSTEAFF.

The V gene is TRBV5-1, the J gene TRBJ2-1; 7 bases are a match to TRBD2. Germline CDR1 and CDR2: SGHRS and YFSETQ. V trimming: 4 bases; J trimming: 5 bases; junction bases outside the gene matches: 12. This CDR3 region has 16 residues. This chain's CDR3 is CASSQEALAVNNEQFF. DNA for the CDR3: TGCGCCAGCAGCCAGGAAGCCCTAGCGGTAAACAATGAGCAGTTCTTC.

Here the CDR3 DNA reads TGTGCCAGCAGCCAAGAAATAGCTGAAGAGACCCAGTACTTC. Translating gives CASSQEIAEETQYF. The chain is built from TRBV4-2 and TRBJ2-5; D unclear. The V gene's germline CDR1 is LGHNA and CDR2 YNFKEQ. The CDR3 totals 14 residues. V lost 0 bases and J 3 bases, leaving 8 bases between the germline ends.

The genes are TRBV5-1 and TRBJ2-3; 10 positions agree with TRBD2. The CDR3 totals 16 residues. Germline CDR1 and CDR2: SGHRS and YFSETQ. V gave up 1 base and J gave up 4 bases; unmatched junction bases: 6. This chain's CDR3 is CASSLQSSGGSDTQYF. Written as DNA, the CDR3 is TGCGCCAGCAGCTTGCAGTCTAGCGGGGGATCAGATACGCAGTATTTT.

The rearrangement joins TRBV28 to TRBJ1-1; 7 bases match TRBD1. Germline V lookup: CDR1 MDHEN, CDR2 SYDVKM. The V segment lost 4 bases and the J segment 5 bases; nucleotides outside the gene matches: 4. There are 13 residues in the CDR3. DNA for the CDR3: TGTGCCAGCAGTTCAGGGGGTTGGACTGAAGCTTTCTTT. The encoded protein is CASSSGGWTEAFF.

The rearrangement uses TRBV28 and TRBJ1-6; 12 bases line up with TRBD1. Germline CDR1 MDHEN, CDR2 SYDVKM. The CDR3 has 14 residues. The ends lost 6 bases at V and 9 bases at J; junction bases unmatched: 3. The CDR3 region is CASRTGQGASPLHF. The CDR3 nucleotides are TGTGCCAGCAGAACGGGACAGGGGGCTTCACCCCTCCACTTT.

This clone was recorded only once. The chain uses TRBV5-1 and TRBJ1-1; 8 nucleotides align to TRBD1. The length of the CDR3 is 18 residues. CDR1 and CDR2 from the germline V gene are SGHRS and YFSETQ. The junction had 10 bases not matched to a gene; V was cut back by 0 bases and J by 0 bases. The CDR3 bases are TGCGCCAGCAGCTTGGACCCAGGGGGCGTCCTAATGAACACTGAAGCTTTCTTT. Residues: CASSLDPGGVLMNTEAFF.

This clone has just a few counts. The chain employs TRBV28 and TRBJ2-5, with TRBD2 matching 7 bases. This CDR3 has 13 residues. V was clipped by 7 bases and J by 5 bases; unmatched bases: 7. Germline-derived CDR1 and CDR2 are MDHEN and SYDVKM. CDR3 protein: CASIGEGTETQYF. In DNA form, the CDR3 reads TGTGCCAGCATCGGGGAGGGGACGGAGACCCAGTACTTC.

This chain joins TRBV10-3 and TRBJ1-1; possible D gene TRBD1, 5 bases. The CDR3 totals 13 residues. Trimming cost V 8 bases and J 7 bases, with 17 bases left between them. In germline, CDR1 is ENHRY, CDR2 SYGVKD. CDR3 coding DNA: TGTGCCATCCGACTAGGGGCCGAAAATGAAGCTTTCTTT. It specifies CAIRLGAENEAFF.

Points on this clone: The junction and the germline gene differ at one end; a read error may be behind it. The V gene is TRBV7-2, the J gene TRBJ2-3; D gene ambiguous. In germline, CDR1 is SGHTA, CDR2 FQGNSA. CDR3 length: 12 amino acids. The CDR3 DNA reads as TGTGCCAGCAGCTTAGCGGGTACTACGCAGTACTTT. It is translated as CASSLAGTTQYF. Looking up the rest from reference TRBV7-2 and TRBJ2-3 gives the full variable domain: GAGVSQSPSNKVTEKGKDVELRCDPISGHTALYWYRQSLGQGLEFLIYFQGNSAPDKSGLPSDRFSAERTGGSVSTLTIQRTQQEDSAVYLCASSLAGTTQYFGPGTRLTVL.

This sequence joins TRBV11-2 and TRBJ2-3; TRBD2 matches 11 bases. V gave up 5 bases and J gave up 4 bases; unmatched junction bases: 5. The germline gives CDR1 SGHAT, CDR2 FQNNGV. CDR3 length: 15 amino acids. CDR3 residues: CASSGTSGGADTQYF. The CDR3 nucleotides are TGTGCCAGCAGCGGGACTAGCGGAGGGGCAGATACGCAGTATTTT. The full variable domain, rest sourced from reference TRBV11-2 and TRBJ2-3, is EAGVAQSPRYKIIEKRQSVAFWCNPISGHATLYWYQQILGQGPKLLIQFQNNGVVDDSQLPKDRFSAERLKGVDSTLKIQPAKLEDSAVYLCASSGTSGGADTQYFGPGTRLTVL.

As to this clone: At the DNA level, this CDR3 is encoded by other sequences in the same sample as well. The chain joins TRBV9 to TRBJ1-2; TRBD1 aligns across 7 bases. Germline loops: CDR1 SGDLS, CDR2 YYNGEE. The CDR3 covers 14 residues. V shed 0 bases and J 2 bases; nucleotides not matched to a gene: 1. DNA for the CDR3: TGTGCCAGCAGCGTAGGACAGGGAAACTATGGCTACACCTTC. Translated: CASSVGQGNYGYTF. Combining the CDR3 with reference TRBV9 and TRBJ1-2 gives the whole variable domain DSGVTQTPKHLITATGQRVTLRCSPRSGDLSVYWYQQSLDQGLQFLIQYYNGEERAKGNILERFSAQQFPDLHSELNLSSLELGDSALYFCASSVGQGNYGYTFGSGTRLTVV.

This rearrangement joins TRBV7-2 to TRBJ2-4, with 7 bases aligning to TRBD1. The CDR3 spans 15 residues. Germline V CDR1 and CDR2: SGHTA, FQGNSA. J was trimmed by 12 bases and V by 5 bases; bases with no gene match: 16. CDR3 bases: TGTGCCAGCAGCCTAGTGGGGACCCAAGGGGACAGTCAGTACTTC. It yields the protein CASSLVGTQGDSQYF.

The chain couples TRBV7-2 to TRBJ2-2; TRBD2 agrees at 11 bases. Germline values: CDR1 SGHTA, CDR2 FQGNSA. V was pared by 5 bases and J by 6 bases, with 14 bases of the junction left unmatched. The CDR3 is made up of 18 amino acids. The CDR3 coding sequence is TGTGCCAGCAGCCCTCGCACCATTAGCGGGGGGGCCGCCGGGGAGCTGTTTTTT. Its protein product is CASSPRTISGGAAGELFF. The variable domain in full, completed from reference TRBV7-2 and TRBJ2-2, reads GAGVSQSPSNKVTEKGKDVELRCDPISGHTALYWYRQSLGQGLEFLIYFQGNSAPDKSGLPSDRFSAERTGGSVSTLTIQRTQQEDSAVYLCASSPRTISGGAAGELFFGEGSRLTVL.

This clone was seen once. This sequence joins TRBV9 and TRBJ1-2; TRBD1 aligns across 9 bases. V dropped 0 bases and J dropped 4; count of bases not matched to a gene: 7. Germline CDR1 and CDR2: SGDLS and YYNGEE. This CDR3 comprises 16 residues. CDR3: CASSVGGQGRGYGYTF. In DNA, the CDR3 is TGTGCCAGCAGCGTAGGGGGACAGGGTAGAGGCTATGGCTACACCTTC.

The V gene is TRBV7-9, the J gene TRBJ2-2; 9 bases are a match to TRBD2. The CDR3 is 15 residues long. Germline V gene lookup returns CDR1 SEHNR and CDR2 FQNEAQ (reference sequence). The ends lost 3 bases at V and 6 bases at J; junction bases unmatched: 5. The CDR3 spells CASSFRTSEAGELFF. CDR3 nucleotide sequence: TGTGCCAGCAGCTTCCGGACTAGCGAAGCCGGGGAGCTGTTTTTT. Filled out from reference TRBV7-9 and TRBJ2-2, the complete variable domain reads DTGVSQNPRHKITKRGQNVTFRCDPISEHNRLYWYRQTLGQGPEFLTYFQNEAQLEKSRLLSDRFSAERPKGSFSTLEIQRTEQGDSAMYLCASSFRTSEAGELFFGEGSRLTVL.

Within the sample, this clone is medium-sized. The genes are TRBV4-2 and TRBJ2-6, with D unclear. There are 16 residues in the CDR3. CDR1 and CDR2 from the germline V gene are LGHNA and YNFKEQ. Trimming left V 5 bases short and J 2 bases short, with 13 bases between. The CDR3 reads CASSDNAGTGANVLTF. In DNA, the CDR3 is TGTGCCAGCAGCGACAATGCAGGTACTGGGGCCAACGTCCTGACTTTC.